This T cell receptor (beta chain) was sequenced for a study of T cells after posttransplantation cyclophosphamide. This table comes from immunoSEQ multiplex PCR, and its TCRdb copy is limited to in-frame clones, with some not included. The sample comprises 7,500 to 10,000 clones, 80% to 85% of which are singletons, and about 15% rests with the top ten. A marrow graft followed busulfan-fludarabine conditioning, with cyclophosphamide on days +3 and +4. The CDR3 runs 15 residues. Trimming took 0 bases from V and 4 from J, leaving 12 bases between them. In germline, CDR1 is LGHNA, CDR2 YSLEER. This material consisted of PBMCs, taken around 2,000 days after a stem cell transplant with posttransplant cyclophosphamide. This sequence joins TRBV4-3 and TRBJ1-2; no definite D call. The source of this sequence is a female patient aged 35-55 years who received an allogeneic stem cell transplant from a related donor, was CMV-positive, and had no GVHD. Among the T cells, some may be from the graft donor. The CDR3 sequence is CASSQEAAETYGYTF. The DNA for the CDR3 is TGCGCCAGCAGCCAAGAGGCAGCGGAGACCTATGGCTACACCTTC.